One sample yielded the 15 T cell receptor beta chains listed below, sequenced in a study of shared clonotypes between healthy human individuals. The data were produced by immunoSEQ multiplex PCR, yet TCRdb's version contains in-frame clones alone and is incomplete. This table holds roughly 1,000,000 clones, around 82% found once. The sequencing sample was made of memory CD4+ T cells from PBMCs. The subset here: CD45RA-negative fraction. The source of these receptors is a man younger than 30 in good health. Some clones in this sample may be carry-over from other donors' samples.

In this sample, this clone turned up once. CDR3 in DNA: TGTGCCATCAGTTCCAGGGGGCTCTACGAGCAGTACTTC. Protein product: CAISSRGLYEQYF. The gene calls are TRBV10-3 and TRBJ2-7; 8 bases align to TRBD1. CDR1 ENHRY and CDR2 SYGVKD come from the germline V gene. V lost 5 bases, J lost 3 bases, and 3 bases stayed unmatched. CDR3 length: 13 amino acids.

The V gene is TRBV6-5, the J gene TRBJ2-1, with D unclear. CDR3 length: 15 residues. The germline V gene encodes CDR1 MNHEY and CDR2 SVGAGI. Trimming stripped 6 bases from V and 5 bases from J, with 17 bases between. The DNA of the CDR3 is TGTGCCAGCAGCCTCACATCCCACTCTAACAATGAGCAGTTCTTC. It is translated as CASSLTSHSNNEQFF.

The genes are TRBV27 and TRBJ2-2, with 8 bases matching TRBD2. The ends lost 7 bases at V and 8 bases at J; junction bases unmatched: 12. The CDR3 consists of 15 residues. Per germline, CDR1 MNHEY and CDR2 SMNVEV (reference sequence). The CDR3 DNA sequence: TGTGCCAGCACCATCAGGGGAGGCGGGAGGGGGGAGCTGTTTTTT. Translating it yields CASTIRGGGRGELFF.

The J gene is TRBJ1-1, the V gene TRBV2; D is possibly TRBD1 (5 bases). Germline CDR1 SNHLY, CDR2 FYNNEI. The CDR3 runs to 13 residues. V was shortened by 5 bases and J by 1 base, with 8 bases between the two germline ends. The DNA for the CDR3 is TGTGCCAGCAGTCGACAGTCGAACACTGAAGCTTTCTTT. Amino acid sequence: CASSRQSNTEAFF.

CDR3 region: CASSAPPRAYEQYF. For the CDR3, the DNA is TGTGCCAGCAGTGCCCCCCCCCGGGCGTACGAGCAGTACTTC. The gene calls are TRBV2 and TRBJ2-7; D gene unclear. The V gene lost 4 bases and the J gene lost 4 bases, with 14 bases spanning the gap. Germline CDR1 SNHLY, CDR2 FYNNEI. The CDR3 covers 14 residues.

V usage is TRBV7-2 and J usage is TRBJ2-3, with D uncertain. Trimming took off 5 bases at V and 1 base at J, with 10 bases between the two ends. CDR1 is SGHTA and CDR2 is FQGNSA in the germline V gene. The CDR3 is 14 residues long. CDR3 loop: CASSLYRGTDTQYF. CDR3 DNA: TGTGCCAGCAGCCTGTATAGGGGCACAGATACGCAGTATTTT. The full variable domain, in which reference TRBV7-2 and TRBJ2-3 provide the parts outside the CDR3, is GAGVSQSPSNKVTEKGKDVELRCDPISGHTALYWYRQSLGQGLEFLIYFQGNSAPDKSGLPSDRFSAERTGGSVSTLTIQRTQQEDSAVYLCASSLYRGTDTQYFGPGTRLTVL.

The V gene is TRBV10-3, the J gene TRBJ2-3; TRBD1 matches 8 bases. There are 14 residues in the CDR3. CDR1 and CDR2 from the germline V gene are ENHRY and SYGVKD. V lost 5 bases and J lost 4; bases outside the gene matches: 5. CDR3 in amino acids: CAISQDREADTQYF. DNA of the CDR3: TGTGCCATCAGTCAGGACAGGGAAGCAGATACGCAGTATTTT.

The chain combines TRBV9 with TRBJ1-3; D uncertain. This CDR3 has 11 amino acids. Trimming stripped 8 bases from V and 3 bases from J, with 6 bases between. CDR1 SGDLS and CDR2 YYNGEE come from the germline V gene. This CDR3 is CASTGGNTIYF. CDR3 bases: TGTGCCAGTACTGGTGGAAACACCATATATTTT. Complete variable domain (other parts from reference TRBV9 and TRBJ1-3): DSGVTQTPKHLITATGQRVTLRCSPRSGDLSVYWYQQSLDQGLQFLIQYYNGEERAKGNILERFSAQQFPDLHSELNLSSLELGDSALYFCASTGGNTIYFGEGSWLTVV.

The J gene is TRBJ2-7, the V gene TRBV7-2, with D maybe TRBD2 (6 bases). V gave up 0 bases and J gave up 2 bases, with 11 bases separating them. Germline V CDR1 and CDR2: SGHTA, FQGNSA. CDR3 length equals 15 residues. CDR3 protein: CASSLAAEGAYEQYF. In nucleotides, the CDR3 is TGTGCCAGCAGCTTAGCCGCGGAGGGAGCCTACGAGCAGTACTTC.

The chain uses TRBV7-2 and TRBJ1-4; D not resolved. Germline CDR1 is SGHTA and CDR2 is FQGNSA. V shed 1 base and J shed 0 bases, with 12 bases lying between them. The CDR3 covers 17 residues. CDR3 amino acids: CASSLVGTAATNEKLFF. CDR3 DNA: TGTGCCAGCAGCTTAGTAGGCACAGCTGCAACTAATGAAAAACTGTTTTTT.

To note about this clone: Since a much larger clone is just one base distant, this may be a read error. The chain is built from TRBV6-5 and TRBJ2-7; D not certain. Trimming pared 5 bases from V and 4 bases from J, leaving 6 bases between. The V gene's germline CDR1 is MNHEY and CDR2 SVGAGI. The CDR3 contains 11 residues. The DNA for the CDR3 is TGTGCCAGCAGTGAAAGGTACGAGCAGTACTTC. Its translation: CASSERYEQYF.

The chain joins TRBV7-7 to TRBJ1-1, with no clear D. Trimming pared 4 bases from V and 1 base from J, leaving 10 bases between. Germline CDR1 SSHAT, CDR2 FNYEAQ (reference sequence). The CDR3 has 14 residues. The CDR3 DNA reads TGTGCCAGCAGCTCAATCACAGCGAACACTGAAGCTTTCTTT. Translated: CASSSITANTEAFF.

CDR3 protein: CSAQEIEAFF. The DNA of the CDR3 is TGCAGCGCGCAGGAGATTGAAGCTTTCTTT. The rearrangement uses TRBV29-1 and TRBJ1-1; D not certain. Per the germline V gene, CDR1 is SQVTM and CDR2 is ANQGSEA. The CDR3 covers 10 residues. V was shortened by 7 bases and J by 7 bases, with 10 bases between the two germline ends.

The genes are TRBV10-3 and TRBJ2-2; TRBD2 agrees at 14 bases. Germline V gene sequence: CDR1 ENHRY, CDR2 SYGVKD. V dropped 6 bases and J dropped 7; count of bases not matched to a gene: 10. This CDR3 region has 17 residues. This CDR3 is CAISTGLAGVGSGELFF. CDR3 coding DNA: TGTGCCATCAGCACGGGACTAGCGGGAGTCGGTAGCGGGGAGCTGTTTTTT.

The rearrangement uses TRBV28 and TRBJ2-2; D not resolved. V was shortened by 5 bases and J by 2 bases, with 12 bases between the two germline ends. The V gene's germline CDR1 is MDHEN and CDR2 SYDVKM. This CDR3 region has 15 residues. Written as DNA, the CDR3 is TGTGCCAGCAGTCTCAGGAGATTCAACACCGGGGAGCTGTTTTTT. Residues: CASSLRRFNTGELFF. The full variable domain, its missing parts supplied by reference TRBV28 and TRBJ2-2, is DVKVTQSSRYLVKRTGEKVFLECVQDMDHENMFWYRQDPGLGLRLIYFSYDVKMKEKGDIPEGYSVSREKKERFSLILESASTNQTSMYLCASSLRRFNTGELFFGEGSRLTVL.